This TCR beta chain stems from a study of beta chain features in type 1 diabetes. Whole-study findings and limits: More deletions and fewer insertions at VDJ junctions were found in patients with type 1 diabetes. PCR might pick shorter templates more often, in the same way for patients and controls.

Germline loops: CDR1 SGHTA, CDR2 FQGNSA. V lost 5 bases, J lost 10 bases, and 15 bases lay in between. The CDR3 length is 13 residues. Sorting that relied on CD45RO/CCR7/CD25/CD127/CD95/CD27 yielded CD4+ naive, central memory, regulatory and stem cell-like memory cells. Turning to this clone: The antigen remains unidentified.

The sequenced template was cDNA made from the entire isolated RNA. The repertoire was sequenced with immunoSEQ multiplex PCR; TCRdb's copy has only in-frame clones and lacks some. The sample lists some 900,000 clones, about a sixth occurring once. The sequenced material came from naive CD4+ T cells from blood. The chain combines TRBV7-2 with TRBJ1-5; the D gene is possibly TRBD1 (5 bases). The origin of this receptor is a woman aged 18-35 years in good health. The CDR3 coding sequence is TGTGCCAGCAGCGACAGACCCCGGCAACCCCAGCATTTT. This codes for CASSDRPRQPQHF. The whole variable domain, remainder taken from reference TRBV7-2 and TRBJ1-5, is GAGVSQSPSNKVTEKGKDVELRCDPISGHTALYWYRQSLGQGLEFLIYFQGNSAPDKSGLPSDRFSAERTGGSVSTLTIQRTQQEDSAVYLCASSDRPRQPQHFGDGTRLSIL.